This section outlines one T cell receptor beta chain sequence together with its context. Antigen unknown. Assay: immunoSEQ multiplex PCR; the TCRdb copy retains only in-frame clones and omits some. This sample has tens of thousands of clones, with 70% to 90% found just once. Blood sampling was done at baseline, cycle 4 day 1, and cycle 7 day 1. The sample originates from a study of OX40 agonist ivuxolimab in advanced cancers. As for the study in general: Hepatocellular carcinoma, melanoma, renal cell or head and neck cancer was diagnosed in the dose-escalation patients.

Study-wide points: Fewer expanded clones were found on average in CD4+ than in CD8+ T cells.

Between the trimmed V and J ends, which lost 2 bases and 4 bases, there was a span of 14 bases. Germline V lookup: CDR1 GTSNPN, CDR2 SVGIG (reference sequence). CDR3 length equals 15 residues. The sequence was collected from an adult with an advanced solid tumor such as melanoma, head and neck, liver or kidney cancer. The V call is TRBV30, the J call TRBJ1-4, with TRBD1 as a possible D gene (5 bases). Sequenced material: CD4+ or CD8+ T cells sorted from blood, taken in a trial of the OX40 agonist ivuxolimab. In DNA, the CDR3 is TGTGCCTGGAGTTCAATGGGACTGAATAATGAAAAACTGTTTTTT. Translation: CAWSSMGLNNEKLFF.